This T cell receptor beta chain was profiled in a study of blood T cell repertoires in COVID-19. Germline V CDR1 and CDR2: MNHEY, SMNVEV (reference sequence). The CDR3 is 15 residues long. V was pared by 3 bases and J by 5 bases, with 13 bases between. Original methodology: Estimation of nucleated cell counts was performed using reference gene primer amplification. Libraries were prepared by immunoSEQ multiplex PCR; TCRdb keeps only in-frame clonotypes and omits some of them. The V and J calls and clone size are taken from that table; D and trimming were inferred from the DNA. Among about 370,000 clones listed, roughly nine tenths were seen once.

This sequence originates from a woman younger than 45 with COVID-19, enrolled during active disease. Sequenced: peripheral blood. The chain combines TRBV27 with TRBJ2-2; the D gene is possibly TRBD1 (5 bases). CDR3 sequence reads: CASSLWGSTTGELFF. The DNA for the CDR3 is TGTGCCAGCAGTTTGTGGGGCAGCACGACCGGGGAGCTGTTTTTT.